The T cell receptor beta chain described here comes from a study of siplizumab effects on memory and regulatory T cells. Study results and caveats: Assignment of a naive or memory phenotype failed for roughly 75-97% of the proliferating CD4+ or CD8+ clones. Naive T cells were seen as more diverse than memory cells and as major alloresponse contributors.

Sequencing used immunoSEQ multiplex PCR; TCRdb keeps in-frame clones, though not all of them. Of some 97,000 clones listed, about 90% are singletons. The V gene's germline CDR1 is SNHLY and CDR2 FYNNEI. The CDR3 covers 14 residues. A word on this clone: Its antigen is currently unknown. The junction shows a germline mismatch at one end, possibly a read error.

The source is a human donor in good health. Some clones in this sample may be carry-over from other donors' samples. Sequencing used CD4+ T cells sorted from blood. V and J are TRBV2 and TRBJ2-7; D might be TRBD2 (6 bases). The CDR3 region has the DNA TGTGCCAGCATAAATCTAGCGAACTCCTACGATCAGTACTTC. Translated, it gives CASINLANSYDQYF.